Reported below is one T cell receptor (beta chain). This sample was taken from a study of blood T cell repertoires in COVID-19. Study context: Acute and convalescent COVID-19 specimens originated in the United States, Italy and Spain.

Original processing notes: Amplification of reference gene primers provided the estimated nucleated cell counts. TCRdb keeps only in-frame clones here, not all; method: immunoSEQ multiplex PCR. V and J calls plus clone size are reproduced from that table; the DNA served to infer D and trimming. This table holds more than 150,000 clones, about 90% found once. The sample comprised peripheral blood. This TCR came from a woman in her 70s with acute or convalescent COVID-19.

The CDR3 region is CASSQDSRGANTEAFF. Written as DNA, the CDR3 is TGCGCCAGCAGCCAAGACTCTCGAGGAGCAAACACTGAAGCTTTCTTT. The rearrangement joins TRBV4-3 to TRBJ1-1; D unclear. The CDR3 runs to 16 residues. Germline-derived CDR1 and CDR2 are LGHNA and YSLEER. Trimming pared 0 bases from V and 2 bases from J, leaving 13 bases between.